This T cell receptor (beta chain) was identified during a study of cytomegalovirus exposure and HLA in healthy donors (TCRdb year 2017). At the level of the whole study: According to an earlier analysis of around 600 of the donors, about 170 million T cells yielded 100 million or so unique TCR beta sequences and roughly 280 Gb of sequence data. HLA typing covered class I and class II loci at four-digit resolution. An early release that covered several hundred HLA-typed donors contained approximately 300 gigabases of sequencing data and tens of millions of unique TCR sequences. The study profiled the T cell repertoires of fewer than 850 subjects by immunosequencing and related them to cytomegalovirus serostatus. About five DR-DQ haplotypes were handled as single units for association and clustering because linkage in the cohort was strong. An earlier analysis of approximately 580 of the donors used high-throughput TCR beta sequencing to judge whether each TCR beta V gene segment behaved as functional or pseudogenic. Typing coverage differed by locus: A, B, C, DRB1 and DQB1 were typed in about 620-640 donors, DQA1 in roughly 500, DPA1 in around 580, and DPB1 in 400 to 490. In the later analysis, no new phenotypic data were used to find candidate immune exposures; instead, reliance was placed on TCR beta sequences and their occurrence across donors. Besides the first cohort of 666 subjects, a separate validation cohort made up of around 120 different subjects was used. Among 398 genotyped donors of the cohort, an average of approximately 230,000 unique TCR beta nucleotide sequences were sequenced per donor, roughly a sixth of them non-productive. Donor age, sex, ethnicity and CMV serostatus were compiled alongside the repertoire data. A later analysis re-analyzed previously published TCR beta repertoires from about 730 donors and added high-resolution HLA genotyping to study TCR occurrence patterns. A later genetic analysis took genome-wide SNP genotypes for about 55% of the 666 donors and used that subset as a discovery cohort. All discovery cohort repertoires had been generated using a single sequencing platform. The aim of the study was to test whether cataloging public T cell receptors could identify signatures of past pathogen exposure. To predict cytomegalovirus infection status, the study brought together high-throughput TCR immunosequencing, statistical association of individual TCRs with disease status, and machine learning. Of the roughly 400 genotyped donors, 75% to 85% were placed in the genetic ancestry cluster associated with self-reported Caucasian donors.

Overall study results and their limits: The 87-base-pair reads could not distinguish some IMGT-functional V segments, including TRBV6-2 and TRBV6-3, so those segments were excluded. Strong co-occurrence of HLA alleles, especially DR and DQ, made assigning TCR associations to individual alleles difficult. Three of the identified cytomegalovirus-associated TCR beta chains were confirmed in vitro to be specific for cytomegalovirus antigens. The study gave a list of around 170 TCR beta chains associated with cytomegalovirus. Because HLA typing was unavailable for some donors at each locus, only the typed subset was used in association tests. The authors suggested that the approach could potentially be extended to other disease states and immunological phenotypes. Most TCR sequences were observed very rarely across donors, whereas some public TCRs were present in many individuals. Cytomegalovirus status was reported to be diagnosed by the classifier with high specificity and sensitivity in both the original and validation cohorts. A further reported finding was that TCR beta sequences accurately predicted the HLA-A and HLA-B alleles for most subjects in the first cohort. The earlier analysis of 450 to 700 of the donors excluded over 15 rarely observed V segments, including chromosome 9 orphons, because counts were too low. In a later analysis, HLA-associated TCR beta chains showed more clonal expansion and lower generation probabilities than non-associated chains that were equally common. CMV serostatus was the only immune exposure information available for the cohort. Linkage disequilibrium might explain the correlated functional status among segregating V segments, but an unknown experimental factor could not be excluded. A later analysis found that most CMV-associated TCR beta chains appeared HLA-restricted, with HLA associations seemingly driven largely by CMV exposure. In a later analysis, several top co-occurrence clusters were reported to appear linked to parvovirus B19, influenza, CMV and Epstein-Barr virus. A later genetic analysis reported fewer N-insertions in productive TCRs among donors in an Asian-associated ancestry cluster than the roughly 700-donor mean. A later analysis associated about 17,000 TCR beta sequences with specific HLA alleles at a false discovery rate of 0.05. In an earlier analysis of roughly 560 of the donors, most TCR beta V segments were observed in productive rearrangements about 90% or about 30% of the time, broadly matching IMGT annotations. A group of highly shared sequence variants was considered likely to be a technical artifact of the sequencing pipeline. In a later genetic analysis, a missense DCLRE1C variant was associated with V-gene and J-gene trimming of TCR beta chains, and the association was replicated in an independent cohort. In a later analysis, the rate of TCR association differed among HLA loci, with DRB1 alleles having the most associated TCRs and HLA-C alleles having the fewest. In this cohort, only TCR beta chains were sequenced, and detectable features were limited by the absence of alpha or paired-chain data. Presence/absence analyses assumed roughly uniform sequencing depth across donors, an assumption that may not hold.

The cohort was made up of 666 healthy bone marrow donors. Cohort members were all nominally healthy when sampled, although unrecorded immune exposures were likely present. The donor was CMV seropositive and was included in the group of 250 to 300 seropositive cohort members. A peripheral blood sample was provided by each donor, and peripheral blood mononuclear cells were used for TCR beta sequencing. Genomic DNA was extracted from the blood cell samples with the Qiagen DNeasy Blood Extraction Kit. Library prep was done by the immunoSEQ multiplex PCR assay. The multiplex PCR relied on a mix of 60 forward primers for TCR Vbeta segments and 13 reverse primers for TCR Jbeta segments. Amplification of the CDR3 region of rearranged TCR beta genes was performed with a multiplex PCR assay on genomic DNA. The amplified TCR beta libraries were sequenced on the Illumina HiSeq System as 87-base-pair reads. The paper's processing steps were these. In a later analysis, some 80 million unique TCR beta chains were counted across the roughly 700 repertoires, and roughly 11 million of these chains were shared by at least two donors. To remove PCR and sequencing errors, raw reads were error-corrected and collapsed into unique sequences using a nearest-neighbor algorithm that merged closely related sequences. Alignment of CDR3 sequences to IMGT reference sequences was used to assign V, D and J gene segments. For a sequence to be retained, a match of at least six nucleotides to both a V gene segment and a J gene segment was required. A rearrangement was called productive if the CDR3 had no stop codons and remained in frame with V and J, and every other rearrangement was called non-productive. CDR3 was defined by IMGT convention, running from the second conserved V-encoded cysteine to the conserved J-encoded phenylalanine. Sequences without an unambiguous match to a single V gene segment were excluded from the earlier analysis of about 640 of the donors. In an earlier analysis of 587 of the donors, a V segment was called functional when productive rearrangements were above 56.7%, and segregating when the standard deviation between donors exceeded 5%. A statistical classification framework was built for diagnosing cytomegalovirus status from the catalog of TCR beta chain sequences. A later analysis assigned V and J genes by comparing TCR nucleotide sequences with IMGT/GENE-DB human TR gene sequences. A later analysis assigned CDR3 sequences and most-parsimonious VDJ recombination scenarios with the TCRdist pipeline. In a later analysis, each TCR beta chain was defined by its CDR3 amino acid sequence together with its V-gene family, and reads without a unique V-gene family were excluded. In a later analysis, around 600 highly shared, low-generation-probability nucleotide sequences were removed to address suspected cross-contamination and a sequencing artifact. A later analysis calculated a clonal expansion index for each public chain from normalized within-repertoire ranks of inferred template counts. In a later analysis, generation probabilities were computed using a VDJ recombination model fitted to out-of-frame rearrangements, and the results were checked against IGoR. In a later analysis, hypergeometric tests were used to score TCR-TCR, TCR-HLA and TCR-CMV co-occurrence, with a repertoire-size bias correction applied to TCR pairs. A later analysis estimated false discovery rates by permuting HLA or CMV assignments 20 times. A later analysis grouped co-occurring TCRs with DBSCAN, adding TCRdist sequence similarity when clustering within HLA-allele-positive subsets. Co-occurrence clustering excluded repertoires with fewer than 30,000 or more than 120,000 public chains, plus five with anomalous nucleotide sharing. The source is immuneACCESS, and TCRdb retained only in-frame sequences with V and J called. Part of the clones is not carried over; for the studies checked, unresolved V genes explain less than half of this, and the remainder is unexplained. Clonal size and the V and J genes are those of that table, whereas D and trimming came from the DNA. Recorded for this sample are around 100,000 clones; 79% of them occurred a single time. The ten largest clones represent about 4% of the sample.

This clone was seen a few times. Which antigen it targets is not known. No qualities accompany the bases; no much larger clone lies one base away. The CDR3 has 16 amino acids, counting the end cysteine and phenylalanine. Of the read, only the CDR3 DNA is kept; its 48 bases are in frame from base 1. The CDR1 and CDR2 encoded by the germline V gene are LGHNA and YSLEER. V ends up 1 base short and J 5 bases short, with an unmatched junction base count of 6. The source material was PBMCs. This clonotype was obtained from a man aged 50-59 years in good health and CMV-seropositive. Recombination linked TRBV4-3 to TRBJ2-7; 12 central bases correspond to TRBD1. The DNA reads as follows: TGCGCCAGCAGCCAAGCACCCGGGACAGGGGGCAACGAGCAGTACTTC. Translated, it gives CASSQAPGTGGNEQYF.